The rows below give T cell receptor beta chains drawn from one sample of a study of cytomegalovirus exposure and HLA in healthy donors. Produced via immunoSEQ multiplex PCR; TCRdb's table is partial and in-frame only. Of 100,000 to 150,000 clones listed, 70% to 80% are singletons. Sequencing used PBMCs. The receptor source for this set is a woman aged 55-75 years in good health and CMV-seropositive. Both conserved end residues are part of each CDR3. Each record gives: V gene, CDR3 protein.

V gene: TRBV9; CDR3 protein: CASSVATGGGAHNEQFF
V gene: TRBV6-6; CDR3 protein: CASSSSGYGYTF
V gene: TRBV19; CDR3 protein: CASGLTGGGGYTF
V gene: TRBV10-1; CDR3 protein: CASSALTSGGPNEQFF
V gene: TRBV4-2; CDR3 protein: CASSQDLPSGVSSYNEQFF
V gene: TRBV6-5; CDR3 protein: CASSYSAKGWYEQYF
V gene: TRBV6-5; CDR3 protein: CASSYSLVGTEAFF
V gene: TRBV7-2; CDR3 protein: CASSFSPGAGELFF
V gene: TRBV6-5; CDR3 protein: CASSPGMGYTF
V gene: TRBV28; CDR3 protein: CASYSHSGNTIYF
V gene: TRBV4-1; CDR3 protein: CASSQVSSGTANTEAFF
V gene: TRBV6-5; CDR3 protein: CASSPLGGRVYTIYF
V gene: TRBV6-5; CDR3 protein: CASSWGGDQPQHF
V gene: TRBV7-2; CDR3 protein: CASSPTGTGASPLHF
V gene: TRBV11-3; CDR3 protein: CASSPREGAIGEQYF
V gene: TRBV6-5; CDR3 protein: CASIGTGGLEQYF
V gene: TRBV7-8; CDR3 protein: CASNRDTYTEAFF
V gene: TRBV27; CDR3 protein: CASSTAGSHYEQYF
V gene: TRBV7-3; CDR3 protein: CASSRSGGASSTDTQYF
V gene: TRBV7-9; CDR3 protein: CASSSDRAPSYNEQFF
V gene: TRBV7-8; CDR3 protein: CASSIQAVASNEKLFF
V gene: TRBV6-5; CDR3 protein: CASSYSGLAGSYEQFF
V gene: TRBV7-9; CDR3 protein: CSSSSTPSQETQYF
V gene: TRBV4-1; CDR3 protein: CASSPGQGGTEAFF
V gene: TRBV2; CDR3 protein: CASSEDRGKEKLFF
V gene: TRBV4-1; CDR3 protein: CASSHLAGGQNEQFF
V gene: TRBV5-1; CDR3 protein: CASSYQGMGPRETQYF
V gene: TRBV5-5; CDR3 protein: CASSWDSEAFF
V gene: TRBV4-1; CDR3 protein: CASSQGTGRWGNTIYF
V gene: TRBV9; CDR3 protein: CASSVSDRVHEQFF
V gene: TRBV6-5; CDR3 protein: CASSPRAGHGYEQYF
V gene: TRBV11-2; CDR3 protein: CASSLGIGTGREKLFF
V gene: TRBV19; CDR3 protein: CASSIVGDTEAFF